Below, 5 T cell receptor beta chains from the same sample are listed, as sequenced in a study of type 1 regulatory T cells. Each CDR3 protein is one row after TCRdb ran MiXCR on the reads. This sample has about 62,000 distinct CDR3 sequences; roughly two thirds occur once, and the top ten carry 1.8%. These receptors have no known antigen. Sequencing was carried out using cultured non-Tr1 T cells, either the whole culture or a sorted T cell fraction (not recorded which). These receptors originate from a human donor in good health.

The CDR3 sequence: CAISALAGNEQFF. As DNA, the CDR3 is TGTGCCATCAGTGCACTAGCGGGAAATGAGCAGTTCTTC. The chain employs TRBV10-3 and TRBJ2-1; 10 bases match TRBD2. The CDR3 is 13 residues long. CDR1 is ENHRY, CDR2 SYGVKD, per germline. J was trimmed by 7 bases and V by 4 bases; bases with no gene match: 1.

This clonotype was counted between two and nine times. The chain couples TRBV12-3 or TRBV12-4 to TRBJ2-2; TRBD2 matches at 8 bases. The CDR3 extends over 14 amino acids. V lost 2 bases, J lost 7 bases, and 3 bases stayed unmatched. CDR3 amino acids: CASSLRLAGGELFF. CDR3 coding DNA: TGTGCCAGCAGTTTAAGGCTAGCGGGCGGGGAGCTGTTTTTT.

The chain couples TRBV4-1 to TRBJ2-1; perhaps TRBD2 as D (5 bases). The CDR3 sequence is 18 residues long. With 2 bases removed from V and 0 bases from J, the gap between germline ends came to 17 bases. Germline V gene data show CDR1 as MGHRA and CDR2 as YSYEKL. DNA of the CDR3: TGCGCCAGCAGCCAACGGTATTGGGAGCCGAGCTCCTACAATGAGCAGTTCTTC. It codes for CASSQRYWEPSSYNEQFF.

This clonotype was counted at least ten times. The chain employs TRBV27 and TRBJ2-3, with D possibly TRBD2 on 5 matching bases. From germline, CDR1 is MNHEY and CDR2 SMNVEV (reference sequence). The CDR3 spans 16 residues. The germline V and J ends were trimmed by 5 bases and 2 bases, with 17 bases remaining between them. The CDR3 nucleotides read TGTGCCAGCAGTAGTTCACGGGAAACCTACACAGATACGCAGTATTTT. Translated: CASSSSRETYTDTQYF.

This sequence joins TRBV19 and TRBJ1-1; possible D gene TRBD1, 5 bases. The length of the CDR3 is 13 residues. V lost 5 bases and J 4 bases, leaving 11 bases between the germline ends. The germline V gene encodes CDR1 LNHDA and CDR2 SQIVND (reference sequence). The CDR3 nucleotides are TGTGCCAGTAGTGGCTCGAGGGGCACTGAAGCTTTCTTT. Translating it yields CASSGSRGTEAFF.